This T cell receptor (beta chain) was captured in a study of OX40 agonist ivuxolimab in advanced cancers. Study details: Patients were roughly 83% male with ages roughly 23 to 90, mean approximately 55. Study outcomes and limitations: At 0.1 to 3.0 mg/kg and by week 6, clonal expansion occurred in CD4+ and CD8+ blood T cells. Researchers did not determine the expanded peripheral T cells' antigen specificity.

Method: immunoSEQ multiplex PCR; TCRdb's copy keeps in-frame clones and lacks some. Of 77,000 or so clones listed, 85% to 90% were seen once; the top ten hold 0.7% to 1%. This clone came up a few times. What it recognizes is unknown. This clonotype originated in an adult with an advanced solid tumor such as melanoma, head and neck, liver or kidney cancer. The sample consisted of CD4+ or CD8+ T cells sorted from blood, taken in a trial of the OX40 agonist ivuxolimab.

The CDR3 sequence is CASKGGNNQPQHF. In DNA form, the CDR3 reads TGTGCCAGTAAAGGTGGGAATAATCAGCCCCAGCATTTT. The gene calls are TRBV19 and TRBJ1-5; D remains unclear. Trimming removed 7 bases at V and 4 bases at J, with 11 bases between. This CDR3 contains 13 residues. Germline CDR1 LNHDA, CDR2 SQIVND (reference sequence). The entire variable domain, with the rest obtained from reference TRBV19 and TRBJ1-5, is as follows: DGGITQSPKYLFRKEGQNVTLSCEQNLNHDAMYWYRQDPGQGLRLIYYSQIVNDFQKGDIAEGYSVSREKKESFPLTVTSAQKNPTAFYLCASKGGNNQPQHFGDGTRLSIL.